The clone carrying this T cell receptor (beta chain) was seen at least ten times. Its antigen is still unknown. Researchers ran the PCR with 60 Vbeta and 13 Jbeta primers. Clones were read by immunoSEQ multiplex PCR, and TCRdb kept only the in-frame ones, dropping some. The data contain 150,000 to 200,000 clones, around 84% of them singletons. After removal of 8 bases from V and 2 bases from J, the junction contained 4 bases not matched to a gene. The germline CDR1 and CDR2 sequences are MNHNS and SASEGT. CDR3 length equals 14 residues. The data stem from a study of cytomegalovirus exposure and HLA in healthy donors. General study points: Later work showed greater clonal expansion in HLA-associated TCR beta chains than in equally common others.

The gene calls are TRBV6-1 and TRBJ2-1; 9 nucleotides align to TRBD1. The sequence came from a man aged 18 to 35 in good health and CMV-seropositive. Sequenced material: PBMCs. CDR3 region: CASGGTGPYNEQFF. As DNA, the CDR3 is TGTGCCAGCGGCGGGACAGGGCCCTACAATGAGCAGTTCTTC.